This entry features one TCR beta chain sequence. Its matching antigen is unknown. Assay: immunoSEQ multiplex PCR; the TCRdb copy retains only in-frame clones and omits some. This table holds 88,000 or so clones, about 89% found once. This sample is drawn from a study of T cell responses to AZD1222 COVID-19 vaccine. Per the germline V gene, CDR1 is LGHNA and CDR2 is YNFKEQ. V lost 0 bases, J lost 5 bases, and 13 bases lay in between. This CDR3 has 15 residues. Study findings and constraints: Donors were mostly white British, more females; clonal diversity possibly underestimated. At study baseline, merely more than 5 AZD1222 recipients were seropositive.

The source is an adult in good health. Sequencing used peripheral blood, obtained on day 0 of AZD1222 vaccination. V is TRBV4-2 and J is TRBJ1-2, with D perhaps TRBD1 (5 bases). CDR3 nucleotides: TGTGCCAGCAGCCAAGAGAGCCGGGACCCATATGGCTACACCTTC. Amino acid sequence: CASSQESRDPYGYTF.